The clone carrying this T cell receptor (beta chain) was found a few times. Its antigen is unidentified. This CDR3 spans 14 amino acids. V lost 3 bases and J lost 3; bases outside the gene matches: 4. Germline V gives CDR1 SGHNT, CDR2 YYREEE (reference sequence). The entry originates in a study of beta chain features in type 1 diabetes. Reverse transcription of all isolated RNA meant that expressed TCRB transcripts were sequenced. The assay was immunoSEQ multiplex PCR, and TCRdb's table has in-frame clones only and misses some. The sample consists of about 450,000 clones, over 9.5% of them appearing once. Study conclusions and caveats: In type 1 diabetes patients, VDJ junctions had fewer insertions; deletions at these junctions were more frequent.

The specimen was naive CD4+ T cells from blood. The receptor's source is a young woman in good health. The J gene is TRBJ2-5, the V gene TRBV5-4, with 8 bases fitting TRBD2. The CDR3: CASSSGLDEETQYF. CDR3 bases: TGTGCCAGCAGCTCGGGACTAGACGAAGAGACCCAGTACTTC.